This T cell receptor beta chain was found in a study of T cells in Graves' hyperthyroidism and ophthalmopathy. PBMCs came from 7.5 to 10 ml fresh peripheral blood. Ten or more counts support this clonotype. CDR3 length equals 16 residues. Germline-derived CDR1 and CDR2 are SGHAT and FQNNGV. V lost 4 bases to trimming and J lost 0 bases, with 13 bases between them. RNA transcripts were the template for amplifying TCR beta CDR3 regions. Primed by the HTBI set, a first-round RT-PCR was run on the TCR CDR3. TCRdb re-called the multiplex PCR reads with MiXCR, one entry per CDR3 protein. The sample carries 700,000 or so distinct CDR3 sequences, 15% to 20% recorded once.

This clonotype originated in a man in his late teens or twenties with Graves' hyperthyroidism. Sequenced input: blood. V and J are TRBV11-2 and TRBJ2-1; D perhaps matches TRBD2 (6 bases). CDR3 nucleotide sequence: TGTGCCAGCAGCTGGGGGGAAGGGTTCTCCTACAATGAGCAGTTCTTC. Protein product: CASSWGEGFSYNEQFF.